The 4 T cell receptor beta chains presented below share a single source sample, sequenced in a study of blood T cell repertoires in COVID-19. TCRdb's copy holds only in-frame clones and misses some; the assay was immunoSEQ multiplex PCR. The table has 210,000 or so clones, around 84% seen once. The specimen was PBMCs or T cells enriched from blood (not recorded which). These receptors were obtained from a man aged 25-40 years with acute COVID-19.

The chain combines TRBV5-1 with TRBJ2-2; TRBD2 matches at 12 bases. This CDR3 spans 19 amino acids. V gave up 1 base and J gave up 0 bases; unmatched junction bases: 7. From germline, CDR1 is SGHRS and CDR2 YFSETQ. DNA of the CDR3: TGCGCCAGCAGCTTGAAGAGCCTAGCGGGGGGGACGAACACCGGGGAGCTGTTTTTT. This encodes CASSLKSLAGGTNTGELFF.

The chain combines TRBV3-1 (or the pseudogene TRBV3-2) with TRBJ1-2; D not certain. Germline loops: CDR1 LGHDT, CDR2 YNNKEL (reference sequence). The CDR3 spans 14 residues. Trimming left V 0 bases short and J 7 bases short, with 12 bases between. CDR3 nucleotides: TGTGCCAGCAGCCAAGAATCGCTAAAGCTTGGCTACACCTTC. Amino acid sequence: CASSQESLKLGYTF.

This clone was seen only a few times. J is TRBJ2-1 and V is TRBV28; no reliable D call. Germline V gives CDR1 MDHEN, CDR2 SYDVKM. Trimming removed 3 bases from V and 9 bases from J, with 12 bases in between. The CDR3 length is 13 residues. This CDR3 reads CASSLTVKREQFF. CDR3 sequence (DNA): TGTGCCAGCAGTTTGACGGTGAAGCGTGAGCAGTTCTTC. The full variable domain, with the rest looked up from reference TRBV28 and TRBJ2-1, is DVKVTQSSRYLVKRTGEKVFLECVQDMDHENMFWYRQDPGLGLRLIYFSYDVKMKEKGDIPEGYSVSREKKERFSLILESASTNQTSMYLCASSLTVKREQFFGPGTRLTVL.

The chain combines TRBV10-3 with TRBJ1-1; maybe TRBD1 (6 bases). This CDR3 region has 15 residues. Trimming cost V 0 bases and J 1 base, with 9 bases left between them. Germline assignment: CDR1 ENHRY and CDR2 SYGVKD. The CDR3 bases are TGTGCCATCAGTGAGTCGCGGGGGCAGAACACTGAAGCTTTCTTT. Protein: CAISESRGQNTEAFF.